Listed below are T cell receptor beta chains from one sample, sequenced in a study of identical twins. TCRdb analysed the 5' RACE reads with MiXCR anew, one entry per CDR3 protein. The data hold roughly 570,000 distinct CDR3 sequences, with 9.6% observed a single time. This sample was shared with a second study, whose subject was yellow fever vaccine responses in identical twins.

The source material was PBMCs. The receptor source for this set is a woman between 18 and 30 years old in good health. The CDR3 runs from the conserved cysteine through the conserved F or W. A D gene is named only where the DNA matches it firmly. Clone size is shown for a subset of rows, as once, few, many or a class of expanded clone.

TRBV7-8	TRBJ2-7	NA	many	TGTGCCAGCAGCTTAATACTGGCCCATGGCTACGAGCAGTACTTC	CASSLILAHGYEQYF
TRBV24-1	TRBJ2-1	TRBD2	few	TGTGCCACCAGTGACGAACCGGGGGGGAGCTCCTACAATGAGCAGTTCTTC	CATSDEPGGSSYNEQFF
TRBV11-3	TRBJ2-1	NA	many	TGTGCCAGCAGCGAAGGCCCAAACAATGAGCAGTTCTTC	CASSEGPNNEQFF
TRBV27	TRBJ1-5	NA	once	TGTGCCAGCAGTTTCGGGGGGCCTAGCAATCAGCCCCAGCATTTT	CASSFGGPSNQPQHF
TRBV5-4	TRBJ2-4	NA	many	TGTGCCAGCAGCTTGGCCCTACAGGGGAGGGCCAAAAACATTCAGTACTTC	CASSLALQGRAKNIQYF
TRBV24-1	TRBJ2-3	TRBD2	NA	TGTGCCACCAGTGTCCGGACTAGCTCCACAGATACGCAGTATTTT	CATSVRTSSTDTQYF
TRBV12-3/TRBV12-4	TRBJ1-5	NA	few	TGTGCCAGCACCCTTCACCCCCGTCAGCCCCAGCATTTT	CASTLHPRQPQHF
TRBV7-2	TRBJ2-2	NA	many	TGTGCCAGCAGCCGGACACCCAGGGACACCGGGGAGCTGTTTTTT	CASSRTPRDTGELFF
TRBV5-1	TRBJ2-7	TRBD1	few	TGCGCCAGCAGCTCGACAGGGGAGGAGGCGCAGTACTTC	CASSSTGEEAQYF
TRBV18	TRBJ2-1	TRBD2	NA	TGTGCCAGCTCACCACGTGCTAGCGGGGGGGCCGATGAGCAGTTCTTC	CASSPRASGGADEQFF
TRBV29-1	TRBJ1-2	NA	NA	TGCAGCGTTGATGGGGCCAACTATGGCTACACCTTC	CSVDGANYGYTF
TRBV6-1	TRBJ2-1	NA	few	TGTGCCAGCATCCTGGGACTCCTGGAGCCGGAGCAGTTCTTC	CASILGLLEPEQFF
TRBV6-2/TRBV6-3	TRBJ2-5	TRBD2	NA	TGTGCCAGCAGTTATGCGGGAGTGGAGACCCAGTACTTC	CASSYAGVETQYF
TRBV7-2	TRBJ2-5	TRBD2	few	TGTGCCAGCAGCTTCCCCCTGGGTCGGGGGGGAGAGACCCAGTACTTC	CASSFPLGRGGETQYF
TRBV20-1	TRBJ1-2	NA	NA	TGCAGTGGACAGGACGGTTTATCTCTAGGCTATGGCTACACCTTC	CSGQDGLSLGYGYTF
TRBV4-3	TRBJ2-7	NA	NA	TGCGCCAGCAGCCAAGGTCCCAGAACCTACGAGCAGTACTTC	CASSQGPRTYEQYF
TRBV2	TRBJ2-5	NA	NA	TGTGCCAGCAGTGAGGGGGAGGTTAGAGAGACCCAGTACTTC	CASSEGEVRETQYF
TRBV12-3/TRBV12-4	TRBJ1-2	TRBD1	NA	TGTGCCAGCAGTCCGAGTCGGGAGACAGGGGAGGGCTACACCTTC	CASSPSRETGEGYTF
TRBV4-3	TRBJ1-1	NA	many	TGCGCCAGCAGCCAAGGGACAGCTAACACTGAAGCTTTCTTT	CASSQGTANTEAFF
TRBV6-2/TRBV6-3	TRBJ1-1	NA	few	TGTGCCAGCAGAGAAAGGGGGTTCCGAGACACTGAAGCTTTCTTT	CASRERGFRDTEAFF
TRBV6-5	TRBJ1-6	NA	few	TGTGCCAGCAGTTCTGAGGGGCCCGATTCACCCCTCCACTTT	CASSSEGPDSPLHF
TRBV15	TRBJ1-4	TRBD1	many	TGTGCCACCAGCAGAAGCTACAGGGGTGGGGAGGCAAATGAAAAACTGTTTTTT	CATSRSYRGGEANEKLFF
TRBV14	TRBJ1-1	NA	many	TGTGCCAGCAGGCCCTCGCTAGCTGGCACTGAAGCTTTCTTT	CASRPSLAGTEAFF
TRBV7-2	TRBJ2-7	TRBD1	few	TGTGCCAGCAGCCCCCAAGGACAGGGGGTTGGCGAGCAGTACTTC	CASSPQGQGVGEQYF
TRBV6-1	TRBJ1-2	TRBD1	many	TGTGCCAGCAGTCAGGGGGACAGGGGGAACTATGGCTACACCTTC	CASSQGDRGNYGYTF
TRBV18	TRBJ2-2	NA	NA	TGTGCCAGCTCCACCCGAGGGTCCGGGGAGCTGTTTTTT	CASSTRGSGELFF
TRBV12-3/TRBV12-4	TRBJ2-5	NA	many	TGTGCCAGCAGCACCTTGGAGGAAAGCGGAGAGACCCAGTACTTC	CASSTLEESGETQYF
TRBV12-3/TRBV12-4	TRBJ2-3	TRBD2	many	TGTGCCAGCAGTTTACGGCCGGGGGGAGATACGCAGTATTTT	CASSLRPGGDTQYF
TRBV5-1	TRBJ2-5	NA	NA	TGCGCCAGCACAGCAGGTGCCTCTCAAGAGACCCAGTACTTC	CASTAGASQETQYF
TRBV5-1	TRBJ2-7	NA	few	TGCGCCAGCAGCGAAGACAGGCCTTCCTACGAGCAGTACTTC	CASSEDRPSYEQYF
TRBV20-1	TRBJ2-7	NA	many	TGCAGTGCTAGGGACCAGGGGCTAGGGTACGAGCAGTACTTC	CSARDQGLGYEQYF
TRBV5-1	TRBJ2-3	NA	many	TGCGCCAGCAGCTTGAGTGACGGGCTTGTAGATACGCAGTATTTT	CASSLSDGLVDTQYF